The 30 T cell receptor beta chains below were found in one sample sequenced in a study of response to subunit inactivated influenza vaccine. MiXCR, applied by TCRdb to the RT-PCR reads, yields one record per CDR3 protein. Among hundreds of thousands of distinct CDR3 sequences, around a sixth were seen once, and the ten largest hold approximately 11%. The starting material was PBMCs from blood, obtained roughly 5 days after vaccination. The receptors were gathered from a man in his fifties or sixties who received an inactivated influenza vaccine.

The V and J genes are TRBV10-3 and TRBJ2-7; 11 bases line up with TRBD2. Per the germline V gene, CDR1 is ENHRY and CDR2 is SYGVKD. This CDR3 region has 13 residues. J gave up 5 bases and V 6 bases, and 3 bases lay outside the gene matches. The CDR3 nucleotides are TGTGCCATCAGGACTAGCGGGAAGGACGAGCAGTACTTC. Its translation is CAIRTSGKDEQYF.

Ten or more counts support this clonotype. This sequence joins TRBV11-1 and TRBJ2-1; TRBD2 agrees at 10 bases. With V trimmed by 4 bases and J by 2 bases, 8 bases remained unmatched. This CDR3 is built from 17 residues. The germline gives CDR1 SGHAT, CDR2 FQDESV (reference sequence). In nucleotides, the CDR3 is TGTGCCAGCAGCTGGCTAGCGGGAGTTGGGCCCTACAATGAGCAGTTCTTC. Its translation: CASSWLAGVGPYNEQFF.

CDR3 loop: CSVIQGSHEQYF. In nucleotides, the CDR3 is TGCAGCGTTATACAGGGTTCCCACGAGCAGTACTTC. V is TRBV29-1 and J is TRBJ2-7; D possibly corresponds to TRBD1 (6 bases). Per the germline V gene, CDR1 is SQVTM and CDR2 is ANQGSEA. The CDR3 is made up of 12 amino acids. Between the trimmed V and J ends, which lost 5 bases and 5 bases, there was a span of 13 bases.

This clonotype was observed a handful of times. This sequence joins TRBV6-5 and TRBJ2-7; tentatively, D is TRBD2 (6 bases). V dropped 2 bases and J dropped 7 bases, with 15 bases sitting between them. The CDR3 is 14 amino acids. Germline loops: CDR1 MNHEY, CDR2 SVGAGI. Here the CDR3 reads CASSYSAGFLEQYF. The CDR3 DNA is TGTGCCAGCAGTTACAGTGCGGGATTCTTGGAGCAGTACTTC.

Turning to this clonotype: A junction boundary mismatches the germline segment, possibly from a read error. V usage is TRBV12-3 or TRBV12-4 and J usage is TRBJ2-3; 11 bases match TRBD1. The CDR3 has 12 amino acids. For the CDR3, the DNA is TGTGCCAGCAGCGGACAGGGGGCGAGCAAAAAGTTT. It is translated as CASSGQGASKKF.

CDR3 amino acids: CSAPGLAGGEETQYF. CDR3 bases: TGCAGCGCACCTGGACTAGCGGGGGGAGAAGAGACCCAGTACTTC. This sequence joins TRBV29-1 and TRBJ2-5; 14 bases are shared with TRBD2. CDR1 SQVTM and CDR2 ANQGSEA come from the germline V gene. Trimming took 7 bases from V and 3 from J; bases not matched to a gene: 7. The CDR3 contains 15 residues.

This clonotype has just a few counts. The chain has TRBV6-5 and TRBJ2-7; weak D call: TRBD1 (5 bases). The CDR3 is 15 amino acids. Germline lookup yields CDR1 MNHEY and CDR2 SVGAGI. Trimming removed 2 bases at V and 2 bases at J, with 13 bases between. The DNA for the CDR3 is TGTGCCAGCAGTTACCAGGTGACAGTTCCCTACGAGCAGTACTTC. Translation: CASSYQVTVPYEQYF.

The sample holds a few counts of this clonotype. The chain uses TRBV18 and TRBJ2-5; D is unresolved. From germline, CDR1 is KGHSH and CDR2 LQKENI. The CDR3 runs 12 residues. The V end lost 4 bases, the J end lost 5 bases, and 8 bases lay between the germline ends. The CDR3 DNA sequence: TGTGCCAGCTCACGCGATGGGGAGACCCAGTACTTC. Its protein is CASSRDGETQYF.

A few counts support this clonotype. J is TRBJ2-1 and V is TRBV20-1; a possible D gene is TRBD2 (5 bases). Germline CDR1 DFQATT, CDR2 SNEGSKA (reference sequence). Trimming removed 3 bases from V and 9 bases from J, with 15 bases in between. This CDR3 spans 13 amino acids. This chain's CDR3 is CSASQSGYGEQFF. CDR3 DNA: TGCAGTGCTAGTCAGTCGGGGTACGGTGAGCAGTTCTTC.

In its sample, this clonotype was seen a few times. The V call is TRBV4-2, the J call TRBJ1-4; D might be TRBD1 (5 bases). The V end was cut by 0 bases, the J end by 8 bases, with 10 bases between. In germline, CDR1 is LGHNA, CDR2 YNFKEQ. The CDR3 covers 14 residues. CDR3 bases: TGTGCCAGCAGCCAAGAGAGCAGGGTCGAAAAACTGTTTTTT. Amino acids: CASSQESRVEKLFF.

The rearrangement joins TRBV11-2 to TRBJ2-1; TRBD2 might be the D (6 bases). V was clipped by 5 bases and J by 5 bases, with 19 bases between them. The CDR3 is made up of 16 amino acids. The germline V gene encodes CDR1 SGHAT and CDR2 FQNNGV. This chain's CDR3 is CASSQWVGGNHNEQFF. In DNA form, the CDR3 reads TGTGCCAGCAGCCAGTGGGTCGGGGGAAACCACAATGAGCAGTTCTTC.

This clonotype turned up a few times. CDR3: CSARVGTVYGYTF. Written as DNA, the CDR3 is TGCAGTGCTAGAGTAGGGACGGTTTATGGCTACACCTTC. This rearrangement joins TRBV20-1 to TRBJ1-2; D is perhaps TRBD1 (5 bases). The CDR3 runs 13 residues. Germline CDR1 reads DFQATT; CDR2 reads SNEGSKA (reference sequence). Trimming pared 1 base from V and 5 bases from J, leaving 11 bases between.

V usage is TRBV30 and J usage is TRBJ2-7, with 7 bases lining up with TRBD1. This CDR3 is built from 16 residues. CDR1 is GTSNPN, CDR2 SVGIG, per germline (reference sequence). V lost 1 base, J lost 3 bases, and 12 bases stayed unmatched. CDR3 protein: CAWSATNRGRGYEQYF. The CDR3, as DNA: TGTGCCTGGAGTGCCACTAACAGGGGACGAGGCTACGAGCAGTACTTC.

This clonotype was observed a few times. The rearrangement links TRBV3-1 to TRBJ2-7; 9 bases align to TRBD2. The germline CDR1 and CDR2 sequences are LGHDT and YNNKEL (reference sequence). The CDR3 covers 17 residues. V was clipped by 1 base and J by 0 bases; unmatched bases: 7. The CDR3 DNA reads as TGTGCCAGCAGCCAAGGTAGGGGCGGGAGGGTCTCCTACGAGCAGTACTTC. Encoded protein: CASSQGRGGRVSYEQYF.

This clonotype was detected ten times or more. The gene calls are TRBV12-3 or TRBV12-4 and TRBJ2-1, with TRBD2 identical over 10 bases. CDR3 size: 15 residues. After removal of 5 bases from V and 8 bases from J, the junction contained 9 bases not matched to a gene. The CDR3: CASSPKRGGIDEQFF. CDR3 nucleotides: TGTGCCAGCAGTCCGAAGCGGGGGGGAATTGATGAGCAGTTCTTC.

This clonotype turned up a few times. In DNA, the CDR3 is TGTGCCAGCAGCTTAGGGACTAGCGTCGAGCAGTACTTC. It translates to CASSLGTSVEQYF. This chain links TRBV7-8 with TRBJ2-7; 9 nucleotides line up with TRBD2. J gave up 6 bases and V 1 base, and 1 base lay outside the gene matches. The CDR3 sequence is 13 residues long. Germline V lookup: CDR1 SGHVS, CDR2 FQNEAQ. Together with reference TRBV7-8 and TRBJ2-7, the CDR3 gives the full variable domain: GAGVSQSPRYKVAKRGQDVALRCDPISGHVSLFWYQQALGQGPEFLTYFQNEAQLDKSGLPSDRFFAERPEGSVSTLKIQRTQQEDSAVYLCASSLGTSVEQYFGPGTRLTVT.

The chain combines TRBV19 with TRBJ2-3; 7 nucleotides match TRBD1. With 3 bases clipped from V and 3 bases from J, the junction kept 3 bases outside the gene matches. The germline gives CDR1 LNHDA, CDR2 SQIVND (reference sequence). The CDR3 consists of 14 residues. CDR3 DNA sequence: TGTGCCAGTAGTATGACAGGGACAACAGATACGCAGTATTTT. Protein sequence: CASSMTGTTDTQYF.

There are a few counts of this clonotype. The J gene is TRBJ2-7, the V gene TRBV7-2, with 7 bases fitting TRBD2. V was pared by 5 bases and J by 1 base, with 14 bases of the junction left unmatched. The CDR3 is 17 residues long. The germline V gene has CDR1 SGHTA and CDR2 FQGNSA. The CDR3 DNA sequence: TGTGCCAGCAGCCAGTCACGCGGGGCGGGGGAGTCCTACGAGCAGTACTTC. Amino acids: CASSQSRGAGESYEQYF. The variable domain in full, completed from reference TRBV7-2 and TRBJ2-7, reads GAGVSQSPSNKVTEKGKDVELRCDPISGHTALYWYRQSLGQGLEFLIYFQGNSAPDKSGLPSDRFSAERTGGSVSTLTIQRTQQEDSAVYLCASSQSRGAGESYEQYFGPGTRLTVT.

This clonotype was seen only a few times. The chain links TRBV9 to TRBJ1-2, with D possibly being TRBD1 (5 bases). V lost 0 bases to trimming and J lost 8 bases, with 35 bases between them. The CDR3 is made up of 21 amino acids. Germline V gene sequence: CDR1 SGDLS, CDR2 YYNGEE. This CDR3 is CASSVASIPLRRAGPAGGYTF. The CDR3 DNA is TGTGCCAGCAGCGTAGCTTCGATCCCTTTACGTAGGGCAGGGCCGGCGGGCGGCTACACCTTC.

The rearrangement links TRBV5-5 to TRBJ2-1, with 7 bases lining up with TRBD1. V gave up 0 bases and J gave up 4 bases; unmatched junction bases: 13. The CDR3 totals 18 residues. In germline, CDR1 is SGHKS, CDR2 YYEKEE (reference sequence). The CDR3 DNA sequence: TGTGCCAGCAGCTTGGCGGGAACCGCAGGGGGTAAATACAATGAGCAGTTCTTC. As protein: CASSLAGTAGGKYNEQFF.

Concerning this clonotype itself: The CDR3 carries no conserved terminal phenylalanine or tryptophan, so it likely arises from a read error. The DNA is left out, because the CDR3 cannot be placed on it with certainty; the CDR3 is given as TCRdb lists it. The chain uses TRBV20-1 and TRBJ2-1; TRBD2 is the table's D call and was not checked against the DNA. The V gene's germline CDR1 is DFQATT and CDR2 SNEGSKA (reference sequence). The CDR3 numbers 13 amino acids, ends counted. CDR3 amino acids: CSASEDSGRREFL.

This clonotype was recorded a few times. The chain joins TRBV20-1 to TRBJ2-2; the D gene is possibly TRBD1 (5 bases). This CDR3 is 14 amino acids long. The ends were cut back, 5 bases at V and 0 bases at J, with 10 bases in the middle. CDR1 is DFQATT, CDR2 SNEGSKA, per germline (reference sequence). CDR3 bases: TGCAGTGCTGGCCGACAGACGAACACCGGGGAGCTGTTTTTT. It encodes CSAGRQTNTGELFF.

The DNA for the CDR3 is TGTGCCAGCAGTCACGGACAGGGGAGGACCGGGGAGCTGTTTTTT. It encodes CASSHGQGRTGELFF. This chain uses TRBV12-3 or TRBV12-4 with TRBJ2-2, with 9 positions matching TRBD1. The CDR3 loop spans 15 amino acids. J lost 5 bases, V lost 5 bases, and 6 bases had no gene match.

The chain has TRBV6-2 or TRBV6-3 and TRBJ2-4; a weak D match, TRBD2 (5 bases). Trimming took off 7 bases at V and 3 bases at J, with 13 bases between the two ends. This CDR3 is 14 amino acids long. The germline V gene encodes CDR1 MNHEY and CDR2 SVGEGT. CDR3 protein: CASTGNRDKNIQYF. For the CDR3, the DNA is TGTGCCAGCACTGGAAACCGGGACAAAAACATTCAGTACTTC.

This clonotype was seen a few times. The CDR3 DNA reads TGTGCCAGCAGCTTATTCTCAGGGGCACGATCTCCCTACGAGCAGTACTTC. It yields the protein CASSLFSGARSPYEQYF. The rearrangement uses TRBV7-6 and TRBJ2-7; D might be TRBD1 (6 bases). Trimming took 2 bases from V and 2 from J, leaving 19 bases between them. The CDR3 covers 17 residues. The V gene's germline CDR1 is SGHVS and CDR2 FNYEAQ. Using reference TRBV7-6 and TRBJ2-7 for the parts outside the CDR3, the full variable domain is GAGVSQSPRYKVTKRGQDVALRCDPISGHVSLYWYRQALGQGPEFLTYFNYEAQQDKSGLPNDRFSAERPEGSISTLTIQRTEQRDSAMYRCASSLFSGARSPYEQYFGPGTRLTVT.

This chain connects TRBV12-3 or TRBV12-4 to TRBJ2-2; TRBD1 matches at 9 bases. This CDR3 region has 15 residues. Trimming took 5 bases from V and 1 from J; bases not matched to a gene: 2. CDR3 in DNA: TGTGCCAGCAGTATGACAGGGGGGAACACCGGGGAGCTGTTTTTT. This translates into CASSMTGGNTGELFF.

The V and J genes are TRBV7-6 and TRBJ2-1, with 8 bases that match TRBD1. CDR1 is SGHVS, CDR2 FNYEAQ, per germline. CDR3 length: 17 residues. With V trimmed by 0 bases and J by 0 bases, 4 bases remained unmatched. The CDR3 loop reads CASSLATGGISYNEQFF. In nucleotides, the CDR3 is TGTGCCAGCAGCTTAGCCACAGGGGGAATCTCCTACAATGAGCAGTTCTTC.

The chain uses TRBV7-9 and TRBJ1-2; 7 nucleotides line up with TRBD1. The germline V gene has CDR1 SEHNR and CDR2 FQNEAQ (reference sequence). The CDR3 length is 16 residues. With V trimmed by 5 bases and J by 5 bases, 14 bases remained unmatched. CDR3 nucleotide sequence: TGTGCCAGCAGCATACTGAGGACAGGTGGGGAGTATGGCTACACCTTC. Residues: CASSILRTGGEYGYTF.

Here the CDR3 reads CASSREGVRTDTQYF. DNA for the CDR3: TGCGCCAGCTCCCGGGAGGGGGTTCGCACAGATACGCAGTATTTT. The chain links TRBV5-1 to TRBJ2-3, with 8 bases aligning to TRBD2. The CDR3 is 15 amino acids. With V trimmed by 7 bases and J by 1 base, 8 bases remained unmatched. Germline V gene sequence: CDR1 SGHRS, CDR2 YFSETQ.

This clonotype was counted a few times. The genes are TRBV4-3 and TRBJ2-3; D remains unclear. Germline V lookup: CDR1 LGHNA, CDR2 YSLEER. Trimming took off 4 bases at V and 0 bases at J, with 11 bases between the two ends. The CDR3 covers 15 residues. CDR3 sequence: CASSPSWASTDTQYF. CDR3 DNA sequence: TGCGCCAGCAGCCCCTCTTGGGCTAGCACAGATACGCAGTATTTT.